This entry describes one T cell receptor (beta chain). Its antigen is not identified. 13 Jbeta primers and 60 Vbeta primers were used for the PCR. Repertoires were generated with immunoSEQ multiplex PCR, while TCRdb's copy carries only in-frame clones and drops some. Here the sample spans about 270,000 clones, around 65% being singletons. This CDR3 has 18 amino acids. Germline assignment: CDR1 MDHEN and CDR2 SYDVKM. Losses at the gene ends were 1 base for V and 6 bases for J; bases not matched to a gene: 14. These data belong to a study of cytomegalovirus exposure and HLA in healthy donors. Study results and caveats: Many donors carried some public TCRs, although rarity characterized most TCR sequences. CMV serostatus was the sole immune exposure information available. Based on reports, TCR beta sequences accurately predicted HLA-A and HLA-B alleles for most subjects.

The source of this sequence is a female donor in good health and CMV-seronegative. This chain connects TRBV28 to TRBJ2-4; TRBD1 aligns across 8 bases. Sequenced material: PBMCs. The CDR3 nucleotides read TGTGCCAGCAGTTTATTCGCCCCCGACAGGGGCCCCCGAAACATTCAGTACTTC. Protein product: CASSLFAPDRGPRNIQYF.